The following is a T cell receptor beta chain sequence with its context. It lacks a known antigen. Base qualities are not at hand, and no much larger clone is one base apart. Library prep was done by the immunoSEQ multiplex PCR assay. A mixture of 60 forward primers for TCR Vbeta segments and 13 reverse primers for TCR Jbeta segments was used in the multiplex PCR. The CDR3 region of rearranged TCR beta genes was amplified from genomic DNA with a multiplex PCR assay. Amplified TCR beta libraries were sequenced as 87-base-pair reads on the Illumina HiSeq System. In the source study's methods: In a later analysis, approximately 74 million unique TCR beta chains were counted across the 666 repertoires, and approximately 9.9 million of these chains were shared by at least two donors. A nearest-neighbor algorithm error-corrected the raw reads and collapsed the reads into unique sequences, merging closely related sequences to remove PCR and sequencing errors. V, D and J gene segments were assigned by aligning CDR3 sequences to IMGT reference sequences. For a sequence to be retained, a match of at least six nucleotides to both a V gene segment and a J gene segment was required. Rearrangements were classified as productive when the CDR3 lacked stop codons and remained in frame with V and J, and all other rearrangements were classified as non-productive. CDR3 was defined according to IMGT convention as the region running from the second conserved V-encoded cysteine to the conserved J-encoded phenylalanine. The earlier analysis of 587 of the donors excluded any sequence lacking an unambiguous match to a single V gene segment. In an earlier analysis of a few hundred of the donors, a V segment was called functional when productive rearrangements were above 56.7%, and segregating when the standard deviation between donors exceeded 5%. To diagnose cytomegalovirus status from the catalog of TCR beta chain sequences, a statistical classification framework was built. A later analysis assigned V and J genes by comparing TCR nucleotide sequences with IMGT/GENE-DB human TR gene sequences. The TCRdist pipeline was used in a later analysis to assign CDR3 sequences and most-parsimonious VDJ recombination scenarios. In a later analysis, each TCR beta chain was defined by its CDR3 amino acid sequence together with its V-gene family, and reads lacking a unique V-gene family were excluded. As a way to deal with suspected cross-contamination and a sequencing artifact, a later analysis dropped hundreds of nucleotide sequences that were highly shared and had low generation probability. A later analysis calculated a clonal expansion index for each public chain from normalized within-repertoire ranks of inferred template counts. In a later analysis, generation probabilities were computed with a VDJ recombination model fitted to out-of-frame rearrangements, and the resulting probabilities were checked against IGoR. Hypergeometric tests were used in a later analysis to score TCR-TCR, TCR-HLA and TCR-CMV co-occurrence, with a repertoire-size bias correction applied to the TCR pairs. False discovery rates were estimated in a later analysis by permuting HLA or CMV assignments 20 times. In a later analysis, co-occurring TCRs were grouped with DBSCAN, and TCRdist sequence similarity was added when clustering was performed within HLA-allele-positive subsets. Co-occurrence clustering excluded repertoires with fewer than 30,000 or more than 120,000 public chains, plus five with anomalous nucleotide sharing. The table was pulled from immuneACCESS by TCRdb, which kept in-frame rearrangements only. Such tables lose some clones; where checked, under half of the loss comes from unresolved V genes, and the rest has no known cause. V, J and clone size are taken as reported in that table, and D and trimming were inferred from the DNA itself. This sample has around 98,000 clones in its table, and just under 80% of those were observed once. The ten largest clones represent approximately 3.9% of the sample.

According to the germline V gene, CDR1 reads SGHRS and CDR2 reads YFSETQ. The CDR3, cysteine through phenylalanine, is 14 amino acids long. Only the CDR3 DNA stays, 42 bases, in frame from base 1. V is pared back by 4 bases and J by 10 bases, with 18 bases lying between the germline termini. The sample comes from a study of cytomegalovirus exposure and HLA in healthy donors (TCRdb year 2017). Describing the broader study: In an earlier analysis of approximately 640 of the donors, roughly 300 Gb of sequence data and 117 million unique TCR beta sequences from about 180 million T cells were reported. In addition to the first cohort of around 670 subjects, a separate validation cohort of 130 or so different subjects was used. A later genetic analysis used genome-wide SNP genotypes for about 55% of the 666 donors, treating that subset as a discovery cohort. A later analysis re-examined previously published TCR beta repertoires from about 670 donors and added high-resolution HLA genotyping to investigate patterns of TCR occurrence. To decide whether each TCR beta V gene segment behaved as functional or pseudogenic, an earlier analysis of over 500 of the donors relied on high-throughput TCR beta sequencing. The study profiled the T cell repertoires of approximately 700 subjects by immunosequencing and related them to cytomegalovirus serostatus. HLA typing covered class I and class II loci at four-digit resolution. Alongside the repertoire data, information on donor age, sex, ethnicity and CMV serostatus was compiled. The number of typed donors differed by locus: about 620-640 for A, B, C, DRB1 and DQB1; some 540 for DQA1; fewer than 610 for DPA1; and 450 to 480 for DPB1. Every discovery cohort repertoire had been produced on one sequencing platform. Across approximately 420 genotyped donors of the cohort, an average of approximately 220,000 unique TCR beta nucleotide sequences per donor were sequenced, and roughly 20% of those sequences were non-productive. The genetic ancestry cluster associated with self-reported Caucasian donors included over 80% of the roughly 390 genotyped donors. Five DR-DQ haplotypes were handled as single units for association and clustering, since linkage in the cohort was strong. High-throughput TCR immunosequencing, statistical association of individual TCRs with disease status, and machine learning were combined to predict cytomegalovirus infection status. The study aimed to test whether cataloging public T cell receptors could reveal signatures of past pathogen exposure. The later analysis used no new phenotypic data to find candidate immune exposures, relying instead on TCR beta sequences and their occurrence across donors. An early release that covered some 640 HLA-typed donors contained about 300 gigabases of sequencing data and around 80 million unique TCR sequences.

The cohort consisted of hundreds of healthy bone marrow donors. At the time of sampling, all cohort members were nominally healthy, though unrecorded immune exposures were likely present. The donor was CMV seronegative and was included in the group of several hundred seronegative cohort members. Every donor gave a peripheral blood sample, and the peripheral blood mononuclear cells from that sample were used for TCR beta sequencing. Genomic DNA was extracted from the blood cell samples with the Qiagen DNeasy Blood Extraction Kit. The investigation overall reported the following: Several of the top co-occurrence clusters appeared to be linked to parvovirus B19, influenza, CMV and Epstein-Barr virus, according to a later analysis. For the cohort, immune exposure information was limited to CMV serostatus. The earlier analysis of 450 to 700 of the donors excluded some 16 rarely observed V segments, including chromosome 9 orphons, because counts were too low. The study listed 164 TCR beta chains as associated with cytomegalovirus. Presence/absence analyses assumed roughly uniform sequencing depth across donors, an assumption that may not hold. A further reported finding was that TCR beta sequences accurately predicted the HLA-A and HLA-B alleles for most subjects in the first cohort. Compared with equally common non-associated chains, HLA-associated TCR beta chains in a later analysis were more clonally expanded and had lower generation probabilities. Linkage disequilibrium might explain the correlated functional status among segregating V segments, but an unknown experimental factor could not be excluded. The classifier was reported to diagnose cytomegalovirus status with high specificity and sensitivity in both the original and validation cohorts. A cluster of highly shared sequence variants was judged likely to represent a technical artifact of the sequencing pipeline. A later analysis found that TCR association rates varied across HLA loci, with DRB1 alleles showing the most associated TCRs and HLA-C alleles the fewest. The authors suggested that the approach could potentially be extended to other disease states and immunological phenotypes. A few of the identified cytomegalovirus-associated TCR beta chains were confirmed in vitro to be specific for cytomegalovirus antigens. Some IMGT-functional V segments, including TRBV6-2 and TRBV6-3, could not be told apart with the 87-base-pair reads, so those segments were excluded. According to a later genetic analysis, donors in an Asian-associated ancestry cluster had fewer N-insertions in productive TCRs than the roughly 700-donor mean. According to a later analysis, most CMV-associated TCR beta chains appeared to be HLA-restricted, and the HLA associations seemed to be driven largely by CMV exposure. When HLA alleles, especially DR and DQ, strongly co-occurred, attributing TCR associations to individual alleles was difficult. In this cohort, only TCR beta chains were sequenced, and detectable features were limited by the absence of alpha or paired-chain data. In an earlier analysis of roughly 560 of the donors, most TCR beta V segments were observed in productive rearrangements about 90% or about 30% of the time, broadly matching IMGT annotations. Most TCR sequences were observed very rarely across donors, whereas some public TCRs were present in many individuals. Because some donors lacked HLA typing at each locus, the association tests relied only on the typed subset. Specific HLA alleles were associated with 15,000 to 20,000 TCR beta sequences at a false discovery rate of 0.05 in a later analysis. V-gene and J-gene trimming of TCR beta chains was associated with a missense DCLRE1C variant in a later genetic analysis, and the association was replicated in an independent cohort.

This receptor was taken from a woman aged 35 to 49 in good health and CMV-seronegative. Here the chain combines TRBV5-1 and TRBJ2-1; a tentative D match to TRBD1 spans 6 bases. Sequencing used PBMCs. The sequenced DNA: TGCGCCAGCAGCCCGAGCAACAGGGAAGGCGAGCAGTTCTTC. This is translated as CASSPSNREGEQFF.